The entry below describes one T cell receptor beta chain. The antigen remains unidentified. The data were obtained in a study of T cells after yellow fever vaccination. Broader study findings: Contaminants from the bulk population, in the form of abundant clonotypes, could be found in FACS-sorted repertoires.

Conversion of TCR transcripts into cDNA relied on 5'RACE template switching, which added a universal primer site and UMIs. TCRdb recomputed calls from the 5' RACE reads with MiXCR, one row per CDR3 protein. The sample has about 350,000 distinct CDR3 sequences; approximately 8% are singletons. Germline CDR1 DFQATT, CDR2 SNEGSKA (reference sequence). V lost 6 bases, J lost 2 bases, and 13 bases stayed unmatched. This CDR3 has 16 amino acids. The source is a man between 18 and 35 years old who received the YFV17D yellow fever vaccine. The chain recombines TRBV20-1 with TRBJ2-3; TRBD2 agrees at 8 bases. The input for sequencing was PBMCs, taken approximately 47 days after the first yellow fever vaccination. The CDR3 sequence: CSASSLADPSTDTQYF. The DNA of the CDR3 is TGCAGTGCGAGCTCACTAGCGGACCCTTCCACAGATACGCAGTATTTT.